This T cell receptor beta chain was obtained from a study of T cell responses to AZD1222 COVID-19 vaccine. Study outcomes and limitations: AZD1222 recipients seropositive at baseline numbered only five to seven. Rises in breadth and depth of Spike-specific TCRs came after two AZD1222 doses. The donor cohort was predominantly white British with a female majority, and clonal diversity may have been underestimated.

Looked up from germline, CDR1 is SGHKS and CDR2 is YYEKEE (reference sequence). Trimming removed 0 bases at V and 6 bases at J, with 10 bases between. The CDR3 runs 14 residues. Comment on this clone: The target antigen is unknown.

Produced via immunoSEQ multiplex PCR; TCRdb's table is partial and in-frame only. The top ten hold 4% to 4.5% of the sample, which has about 120,000 clones, approximately 90% seen once. Sequences were derived from peripheral blood, sampled 28 days after the second dose of the MenACWY control vaccine. This TCR was recovered from an adult who received the MenACWY meningococcal vaccine as a control. This chain links TRBV5-5 with TRBJ2-1, with unresolved D. The CDR3 coding sequence is TGTGCCAGCAGCTTGGGGGGATCAGTCAATGAGCAGTTCTTC. It translates to CASSLGGSVNEQFF.